This T cell receptor (beta chain) appears in the sequencing data of a study of T cell changes during pregnancy in multiple sclerosis. Here immunoSEQ multiplex PCR was the method, and the copy in TCRdb shows in-frame clones only, minus some. The sample gives about 100,000 clones, 92% of which show up once; around 2.1% is in the top ten. This clone was detected only once. This CDR3 is also generated by other DNA sequences in the sample. The sequence was obtained from a female donor with multiple sclerosis, enrolled in a pregnancy study. The specimen comprised peripheral blood, sampled after pregnancy.

CDR3 sequence reads: CASSPGTANTEAFF. The DNA for the CDR3 is TGCGCCAGCAGCCCGGGGACAGCGAACACTGAAGCTTTCTTT. The chain is built from TRBV5-1 and TRBJ1-1, with 7 bases matching TRBD1. Germline CDR1 reads SGHRS; CDR2 reads YFSETQ. V lost 4 bases and J lost 1; bases outside the gene matches: 4. CDR3 length equals 14 residues.